Sequencing of this T cell receptor beta chain was carried out in a study of follicular helper T cells after annual influenza vaccination. Produced via immunoSEQ multiplex PCR; TCRdb's table is partial and in-frame only. The data show some 8,300 clones, approximately 83% seen once. Noted time point: 2013-2014 season, 7 days after vaccination. This clone was recorded a few times. The V segment lost 5 bases and the J segment 6 bases; nucleotides outside the gene matches: 3. This CDR3 is built from 14 residues. CDR1 is MNHEY and CDR2 is SMNVEV in the germline V gene (reference sequence). V is TRBV27 and J is TRBJ1-5; 11 bases are shared with TRBD1. The TCR was taken from an adult who received the influenza vaccine. Sequenced material: CXCR5+ CD38- circulating T follicular helper cells from blood, taken 7 days after influenza vaccination. Subset here: circulating Tfh, non-naive CD4+CXCR5+PD-1+ (ICOS+CD38+ or ICOS-CD38-). In DNA, the CDR3 is TGTGCCAGCAGTAGGACAGGGGGCGGTCAGCCCCAGCATTTT. Its protein product is CASSRTGGGQPQHF.